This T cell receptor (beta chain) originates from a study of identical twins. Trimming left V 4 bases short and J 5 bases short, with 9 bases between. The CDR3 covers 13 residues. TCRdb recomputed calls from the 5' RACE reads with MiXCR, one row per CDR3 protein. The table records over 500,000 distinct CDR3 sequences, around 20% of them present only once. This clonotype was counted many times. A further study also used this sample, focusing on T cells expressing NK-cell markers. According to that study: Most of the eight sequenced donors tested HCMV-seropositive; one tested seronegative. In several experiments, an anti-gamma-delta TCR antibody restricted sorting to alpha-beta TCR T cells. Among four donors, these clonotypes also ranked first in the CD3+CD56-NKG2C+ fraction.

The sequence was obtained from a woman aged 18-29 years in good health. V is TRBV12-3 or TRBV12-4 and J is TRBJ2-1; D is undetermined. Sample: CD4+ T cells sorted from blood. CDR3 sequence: CASSSQINNEQFF. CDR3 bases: TGTGCCAGCAGTTCTCAGATTAACAATGAGCAGTTCTTC.